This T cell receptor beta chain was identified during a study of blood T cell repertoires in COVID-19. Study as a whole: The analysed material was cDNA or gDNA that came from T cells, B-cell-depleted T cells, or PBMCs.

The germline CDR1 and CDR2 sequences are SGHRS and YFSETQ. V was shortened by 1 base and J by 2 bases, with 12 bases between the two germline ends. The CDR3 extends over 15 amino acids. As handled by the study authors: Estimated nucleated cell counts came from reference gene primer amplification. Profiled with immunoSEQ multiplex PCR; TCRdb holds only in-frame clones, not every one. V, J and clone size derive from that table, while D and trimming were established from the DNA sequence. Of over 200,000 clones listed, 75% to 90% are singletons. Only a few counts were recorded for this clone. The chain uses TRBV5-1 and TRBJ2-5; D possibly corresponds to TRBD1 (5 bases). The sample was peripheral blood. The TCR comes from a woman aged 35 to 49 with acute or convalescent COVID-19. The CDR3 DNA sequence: TGCGCCAGCAGCTTGCGAGGACAAGTGCAAGAGACCCAGTACTTC. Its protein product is CASSLRGQVQETQYF.